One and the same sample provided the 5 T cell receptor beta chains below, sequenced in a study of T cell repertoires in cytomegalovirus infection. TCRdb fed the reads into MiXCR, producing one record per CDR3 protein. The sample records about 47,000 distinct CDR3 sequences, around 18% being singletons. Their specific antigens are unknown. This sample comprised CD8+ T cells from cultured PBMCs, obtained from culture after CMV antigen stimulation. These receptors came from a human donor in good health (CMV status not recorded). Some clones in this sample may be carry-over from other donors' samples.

As DNA, the CDR3 is TGTGCCAGCAGCTACGGGGGGCCGTCAGACCCCGGGGAGCTGTTTTTT. This encodes CASSYGGPSDPGELFF. The chain uses TRBV5-5 and TRBJ2-2; D is possibly TRBD2 (7 bases). The CDR3 has 16 residues. Germline V gene sequence: CDR1 SGHKS, CDR2 YYEKEE (reference sequence). V lost 3 bases and J 6 bases, leaving 18 bases between the germline ends.

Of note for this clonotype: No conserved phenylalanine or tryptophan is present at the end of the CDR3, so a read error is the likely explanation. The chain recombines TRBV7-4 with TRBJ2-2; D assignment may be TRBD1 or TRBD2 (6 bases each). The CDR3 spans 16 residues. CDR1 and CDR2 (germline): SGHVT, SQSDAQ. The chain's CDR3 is CTSSPSEGEATGELFS. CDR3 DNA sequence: TGTACCAGCAGCCCCTCGGAGGGGGAGGCCACCGGGGAGCTGTTTTCT.

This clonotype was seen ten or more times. CDR3 sequence: CASSYSPGFLNSPLHF. The CDR3 DNA reads as TGTGCCAGCAGTTACTCGCCCGGGTTCTTGAATTCACCCCTCCACTTT. V usage is TRBV6-2 or TRBV6-3 and J usage is TRBJ1-6; D unresolved. The CDR3 totals 16 residues. Germline CDR1 reads MNHEY; CDR2 reads SVGEGT. V gave up 0 bases and J gave up 7 bases, with 13 bases separating them.

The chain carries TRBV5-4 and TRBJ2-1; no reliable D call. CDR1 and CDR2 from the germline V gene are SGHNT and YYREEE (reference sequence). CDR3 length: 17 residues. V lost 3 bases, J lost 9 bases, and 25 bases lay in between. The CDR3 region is CASSCPDCAKSPREQFF. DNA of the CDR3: TGTGCCAGCAGCTGCCCCGACTGTGCGAAGTCCCCCCGTGAGCAGTTCTTC. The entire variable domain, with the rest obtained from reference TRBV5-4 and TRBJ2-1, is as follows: ETGVTQSPTHLIKTRGQQVTLRCSSQSGHNTVSWYQQALGQGPQFIFQYYREEENGRGNFPPRFSGLQFPNYSSELNVNALELDDSALYLCASSCPDCAKSPREQFFGPGTRLTVL.

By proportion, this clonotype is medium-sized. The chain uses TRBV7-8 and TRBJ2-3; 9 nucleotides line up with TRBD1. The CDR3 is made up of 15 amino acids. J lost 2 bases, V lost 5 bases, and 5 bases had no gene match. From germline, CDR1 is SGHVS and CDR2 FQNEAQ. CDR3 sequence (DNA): TGTGCCAGCAGCGGGACAGGGCTCGACACAGATACGCAGTATTTT. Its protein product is CASSGTGLDTDTQYF.